The entry below gives a single T cell receptor (beta chain) sequence along with its context. Its antigen is unknown. Germline loops: CDR1 SGHTA, CDR2 FQGNSA. This CDR3 is 15 amino acids long. V gave up 3 bases and J gave up 6 bases; unmatched junction bases: 8. The sample comes from a study of post-analysis software for immune sequencing data. Prepared libraries of TCR beta cDNA carried unique molecular identifiers. From the PCR reads, TCRdb called clonotypes with MiXCR, one entry per CDR3 protein. Of hundreds of thousands of distinct CDR3 sequences in the sample, 30% were seen once. Study conclusions and caveats: Five or six TRBV segments, TRBV5-6, TRBV5-1 and TRBV20-1 among them, were found more frequent in patients than controls.

The clonotype originates from a girl aged 5-17 years with multiple sclerosis. V is TRBV7-2 and J is TRBJ2-7; TRBD2 agrees at 10 bases. The specimen was blood. CDR3 DNA: TGTGCCAGCAGCTTTTCAGCGGGAGGGCCCTGCGAGCAGTACTTC. Translating it yields CASSFSAGGPCEQYF.